The entry below describes one T cell receptor beta chain. At one end the junction does not follow the germline gene, possibly because of a read error. Here immunoSEQ multiplex PCR was the method, and the copy in TCRdb shows in-frame clones only, minus some. The table lists 140,000 or so clones, approximately 92% of them singletons. The CDR3 loop spans 16 amino acids. In germline, CDR1 is SNHLY, CDR2 FYNNEI. These data belong to a study of cytomegalovirus exposure and HLA in healthy donors. In the study overall: It was reported in a later analysis that the same platform had been used for the 100 to 150 validation repertoires as for the approximately 700 first-cohort repertoires.

The clonotype comes from a woman between 18 and 30 years old in good health and CMV-seropositive. The sample consisted of PBMCs. This chain links TRBV2 with TRBJ1-6, with D possibly TRBD1 on 6 matching bases. The CDR3, as DNA: TGTGCCAGCAGTCAAGCCCGGGACACGGTCTATTCACCCCTCCACTTT. As protein: CASSQARDTVYSPLHF.